These 23 T cell receptor beta chains were all obtained from the same sample, sequenced in a study of Ad26.COV2.S vaccination and SARS-CoV-2 variants. Treatment given: roughly 20 received Ad26.COV2.S at low or high dose, single or two shots; roughly five received placebo; per-sample allocation not given. Samples analyzed were those drawn on day 63 after the first vaccine or placebo injection. TCRdb keeps only in-frame clones here, not all; method: immunoSEQ multiplex PCR. Among 350,000 to 500,000 clones listed, around 89% were seen once. Source: peripheral blood, taken in a trial of Ad26.COV2.S vaccine versus placebo. The source is a person aged 18 to 59 who received the Ad26.COV2.S COVID-19 vaccine or a placebo.

V usage is TRBV19 and J usage is TRBJ2-5; D is possibly TRBD1 (6 bases). The length of the CDR3 is 14 residues. The germline V gene encodes CDR1 LNHDA and CDR2 SQIVND (reference sequence). V was pared by 5 bases and J by 5 bases, with 15 bases between. The CDR3 DNA reads TGTGCCAGTAGTCTATCCAGGGGTCGGGAGACCCAGTACTTC. This gives the protein CASSLSRGRETQYF. The full variable domain, completed using reference TRBV19 and TRBJ2-5, is DGGITQSPKYLFRKEGQNVTLSCEQNLNHDAMYWYRQDPGQGLRLIYYSQIVNDFQKGDIAEGYSVSREKKESFPLTVTSAQKNPTAFYLCASSLSRGRETQYFGPGTRLLVL.

The chain combines TRBV4-3 with TRBJ1-1; D is unresolved. The germline gives CDR1 LGHNA, CDR2 YSLEER. The V gene lost 2 bases and the J gene lost 0 bases, with 7 bases spanning the gap. This CDR3 contains 14 residues. CDR3 sequence: CASSQFHMNTEAFF. DNA of the CDR3: TGCGCCAGCAGCCAATTTCACATGAACACTGAAGCTTTCTTT.

The table lists this clone with a count of one. J is TRBJ2-1 and V is TRBV12-3 or TRBV12-4; D is unclear. The CDR3 has 11 amino acids. Trimming removed 3 bases from V and 8 bases from J, with 5 bases in between. The chain's CDR3 is CASSFGDEQFF. CDR3 bases: TGTGCCAGCAGTTTTGGGGATGAGCAGTTCTTC.

This rearrangement joins TRBV28 to TRBJ1-4, with D possibly matching TRBD1 (5 bases). There are 14 residues in the CDR3. From germline, CDR1 is MDHEN and CDR2 SYDVKM. V was clipped by 3 bases and J by 5 bases, with 10 bases between them. Here the CDR3 reads CASSLGVRNEKLFF. The CDR3 coding sequence is TGTGCCAGCAGTTTGGGGGTGCGGAATGAAAAACTGTTTTTT.

With respect to this clone: Other DNA sequences in the sample encode the same CDR3. This chain uses TRBV12-3 or TRBV12-4 with TRBJ2-3; D may be TRBD1 or TRBD2 (5 bases each). The CDR3 runs to 12 residues. Trimming took off 1 base at V and 6 bases at J, with 5 bases between the two ends. The CDR3 is CASSLGGDTQYF. In DNA, the CDR3 is TGTGCCAGCAGTTTAGGGGGGGATACGCAGTATTTT.

The chain employs TRBV7-9 and TRBJ1-1, with 7 bases aligning to TRBD1. Germline CDR1 is SEHNR and CDR2 is FQNEAQ (reference sequence). V lost 3 bases and J lost 0; bases outside the gene matches: 10. CDR3 length equals 17 residues. The CDR3 here is CASSFPRVGTVNTEAFF. The CDR3 DNA is TGTGCCAGCAGCTTCCCGAGAGTCGGGACAGTGAACACTGAAGCTTTCTTT.

The chain couples TRBV24-1 to TRBJ2-5; D uncertain. Germline assignment: CDR1 KGHDR and CDR2 SFDVKD. Deletions cut 5 bases from V and 1 base from J, with 10 bases between. This CDR3 region has 14 residues. The CDR3 spells CATSVNGLQETQYF. The DNA for the CDR3 is TGTGCCACCAGTGTAAACGGGCTCCAAGAGACCCAGTACTTC.

V gene TRBV3-1 (or the pseudogene TRBV3-2) combines with J gene TRBJ1-5; D is ambiguous. The V end lost 1 base, the J end lost 7 bases, and 14 bases lay between the germline ends. The CDR3 sequence is 15 residues long. Germline-derived CDR1 and CDR2 are LGHDT and YNNKEL (reference sequence). This CDR3 reads CASSQALGFGQPQHF. The CDR3 DNA follows: TGTGCCAGCAGCCAAGCTCTGGGATTCGGCCAGCCCCAGCATTTT.

In DNA, the CDR3 is TGTGCCAGCAGTGATTCATGGGGAAACACCATATATTTT. Amino acids: CASSDSWGNTIYF. The V and J genes are TRBV2 and TRBJ1-3; D gene ambiguous. Trimming removed 3 bases at V and 4 bases at J, with 7 bases between. CDR3 length equals 13 residues. Germline V gene data show CDR1 as SNHLY and CDR2 as FYNNEI.

This chain uses TRBV5-6 with TRBJ1-4; D might be TRBD1 (6 bases). Germline CDR1 is SGHDT and CDR2 is YYEEEE. The CDR3 spans 13 residues. V lost 0 bases to trimming and J lost 7 bases, with 7 bases between them. In DNA form, the CDR3 reads TGTGCCAGCAGCTTGGGCAGGGGTGAAAAACTGTTTTTT. The encoded protein is CASSLGRGEKLFF.

The V call is TRBV30, the J call TRBJ2-7; D unclear. Germline-derived CDR1 and CDR2 are GTSNPN and SVGIG (reference sequence). The CDR3 is 13 residues long. V was trimmed by 4 bases and J by 3 bases, leaving 13 bases between them. CDR3 DNA sequence: TGTGCCTGGAACCCCGCACCCGACTACGAGCAGTACTTC. The encoded protein is CAWNPAPDYEQYF.

The chain couples TRBV5-5 to TRBJ2-2; D is ambiguous. The CDR3 loop spans 13 amino acids. V was cut by 2 bases and J by 6 bases, with 8 bases left in between. Germline V gives CDR1 SGHKS, CDR2 YYEKEE (reference sequence). In nucleotides, the CDR3 is TGTGCCAGCAGCTTTGTCTGGGCCGGGGAGCTGTTTTTT. Encoded protein: CASSFVWAGELFF.

The chain has TRBV19 and TRBJ1-1; D is undetermined. V lost 3 bases and J 4 bases, leaving 12 bases between the germline ends. The CDR3 is 14 amino acids. Germline CDR1 LNHDA, CDR2 SQIVND (reference sequence). CDR3 in amino acids: CASSIGFPATEAFF. Written as DNA, the CDR3 is TGTGCCAGTAGTATTGGCTTTCCTGCCACTGAAGCTTTCTTT.

Turning to this clone: Additional DNA sequences in this sample encode the identical CDR3. The chain combines TRBV7-2 with TRBJ1-6; no clear D. Germline V gene sequence: CDR1 SGHTA, CDR2 FQGNSA. This CDR3 region has 15 residues. Trimming took 1 base from V and 7 from J, leaving 11 bases between them. DNA of the CDR3: TGTGCCAGCAGCTTAGTAGGGCCTCCAAATTCACCCCTCCACTTT. The encoded protein is CASSLVGPPNSPLHF.

The chain carries TRBV19 and TRBJ2-7; 7 bases are shared with TRBD1. V was pared by 7 bases and J by 3 bases, with 12 bases of the junction left unmatched. The CDR3 runs 15 residues. CDR1 and CDR2 (germline): LNHDA, SQIVND (reference sequence). CDR3 coding DNA: TGTGCCAGTACGAGGGATAGGACAGGAATCTACGAGCAGTACTTC. Amino acid sequence: CASTRDRTGIYEQYF.

The chain is built from TRBV11-2 and TRBJ2-7; 14 nucleotides agree with TRBD2. Trimming cost V 5 bases and J 5 bases; bases outside gene matches: 8. This CDR3 has 16 residues. Germline-derived CDR1 and CDR2 are SGHAT and FQNNGV. The CDR3 region is CASSPRLAGGPNEQYF. The CDR3, as DNA: TGTGCCAGCAGCCCTCGACTAGCGGGGGGGCCAAACGAGCAGTACTTC.

The rearrangement joins TRBV4-3 to TRBJ2-1; 8 bases fit TRBD1. The CDR3 has 18 residues. Germline V gene lookup returns CDR1 LGHNA and CDR2 YSLEER. Trimming removed 1 base from V and 10 bases from J; junction bases left unmatched: 18. The CDR3 sequence: CASSQVFTGQGTGTEQFF. DNA of the CDR3: TGCGCCAGCAGCCAAGTCTTCACCGGACAGGGTACAGGAACGGAGCAGTTCTTC.

A note on this clone: Compared with germline, one end of the junction differs, possibly owing to a read error. The chain combines TRBV4-1 with TRBJ2-7; perhaps D is TRBD1 or TRBD2 (5 bases each). Germline assignment: CDR1 MGHRA and CDR2 YSYEKL. There are 13 residues in the CDR3. The CDR3 sequence is CASSLEGSFEQYF. The CDR3 DNA is TGCGCCAGCAGCCTCGAGGGGTCCTTCGAGCAGTACTTC.

The V and J genes are TRBV28 and TRBJ2-3, with 8 bases fitting TRBD1. The CDR3 totals 15 residues. J was trimmed by 2 bases and V by 5 bases; bases with no gene match: 6. CDR1 and CDR2 (germline): MDHEN, SYDVKM. CDR3 loop: CASSISGGSTDTQYF. CDR3 coding DNA: TGTGCCAGCAGTATCTCAGGGGGCTCCACAGATACGCAGTATTTT.

This clone was found once. This chain uses TRBV10-1 with TRBJ2-3; 7 nucleotides match TRBD2. Germline CDR1 WNHNN, CDR2 SYGVQD (reference sequence). Unmatched junction bases numbered 1, after V lost 3 bases and J lost 1 base. The CDR3 sequence is 14 residues long. Written as DNA, the CDR3 is TGCGCCAGCAGTGATGCGGGGGGCACAGATACGCAGTATTTT. Translation gives CASSDAGGTDTQYF.

The genes are TRBV6-4 and TRBJ1-1, with D possibly TRBD1 on 5 matching bases. Germline loops: CDR1 MRHNA, CDR2 SNTAGT. CDR3 length equals 13 residues. Trimming took off 6 bases at V and 4 bases at J, with 12 bases between the two ends. The DNA of the CDR3 is TGTGCCAGCAGAGGGACCCGGGGCACTGAAGCTTTCTTT. This translates into CASRGTRGTEAFF.

The J gene is TRBJ2-7, the V gene TRBV27, with D possibly being TRBD1 or TRBD2 (6 bases each). Between the trimmed V and J ends, which lost 8 bases and 4 bases, there was a span of 24 bases. Germline CDR1 and CDR2: MNHEY and SMNVEV (reference sequence). This CDR3 is 16 amino acids long. CDR3 loop: CASYRGGLPNYYEQYF. DNA for the CDR3: TGTGCCAGCTACCGAGGGGGGCTGCCGAACTATTACGAGCAGTACTTC.

This rearrangement joins TRBV4-1 to TRBJ2-7, with D maybe TRBD1 (7 bases). The germline V and J ends were trimmed by 5 bases and 0 bases, with 11 bases remaining between them. Germline values: CDR1 MGHRA, CDR2 YSYEKL. The CDR3 is made up of 14 amino acids. The CDR3 DNA reads as TGCGCCAGCAGCTGGCGGGACAGCTCCTACGAGCAGTACTTC. Its protein is CASSWRDSSYEQYF.